The rows below give T cell receptor beta chains drawn from one sample of a study of blood T cell repertoires in COVID-19. Assay: immunoSEQ multiplex PCR; the TCRdb copy retains only in-frame clones and omits some. The sample includes 310,000 or so clones, nearly 90% seen only once; the top ten take around 6%. Sequenced: PBMCs or T cells enriched from blood (not recorded which). These receptor sequences come from a woman in her 30s who had recovered from COVID-19. Each CDR3 is given with its conserved first and last residue. The D gene is left open where the match is weak. Clone size is given for some rows only: seen once, a few or many times, or a class if the clone is expanded.

DNA,CDR3,D,J,V,size
TGTGCCAGCCGCCGCGGGGGACCCTACAATGAGCAGTTCTTC,CASRRGGPYNEQFF,TRBD2,TRBJ2-1,TRBV3-1/TRBV3-2,-
TGTGCCAGCTCACCACCCGGCAGGGATGACACTGAAGCTTTCTTT,CASSPPGRDDTEAFF,-,TRBJ1-1,TRBV18,-
TGTGCCTGGGGGACAGGGATGAACACTGAAGCTTTCTTT,CAWGTGMNTEAFF,TRBD1,TRBJ1-1,TRBV30,-
TGTGCCAGCAGCTTAACCGGTGGAGCGGGGTCACCCCTCCACTTT,CASSLTGGAGSPLHF,-,TRBJ1-6,TRBV7-3,few
TGCGCCAGCAGCCCCCCAGGACTATACAATGAGCAGTTCTTC,CASSPPGLYNEQFF,-,TRBJ2-1,TRBV5-1,-
TGTGCCAGCAGCTTGCCAGGGGGGTACCAAGAGACCCAGTACTTC,CASSLPGGYQETQYF,-,TRBJ2-5,TRBV11-1,-
TGTGCCAGCAGTTTAAGGTACGGATCTAGTCAGCCCCAGCATTTT,CASSLRYGSSQPQHF,-,TRBJ1-5,TRBV28,few
TGTGCCAGTAGTATAGATCAGGGTTACTATGGCTACACCTTC,CASSIDQGYYGYTF,-,TRBJ1-2,TRBV19,once
TGTGCCAGCAGTTTAGGTGGGGCAGATGGCTACACCTTC,CASSLGGADGYTF,-,TRBJ1-2,TRBV27,-
TGTGCCAGCAGTCCCCCGGGGGAGGGAAGCACTGAAGCTTTCTTT,CASSPPGEGSTEAFF,-,TRBJ1-1,TRBV25-1,-
TGTGCCTGGAGTACCAGGGCCGCTGAAGCTTTCTTT,CAWSTRAAEAFF,-,TRBJ1-1,TRBV30,few
TGTGCCAGTAGTACCGTATCAGGGTTGGGGCCTGAAGCTTTCTTT,CASSTVSGLGPEAFF,-,TRBJ1-1,TRBV19,few
TGCGCCAGCAGCCCATTTCCCCGGACAGGCCCGAACACCGGGGAGCTGTTTTTT,CASSPFPRTGPNTGELFF,TRBD1,TRBJ2-2,TRBV5-1,-
TGTGCCAGCAGTCCGATGGGGATGAAGGGGCCCGGGGCCAACGTCCTGACTTTC,CASSPMGMKGPGANVLTF,-,TRBJ2-6,TRBV6-2/TRBV6-3,-
TGTGCCAGCAGTGAATATTTGGAGGCGGGGGATGGCTACACCTTC,CASSEYLEAGDGYTF,-,TRBJ1-2,TRBV25-1,-
TGTGCCAGCAGTTTAATCAGGGGTAGCGGCTACACCTTC,CASSLIRGSGYTF,-,TRBJ1-2,TRBV12-3/TRBV12-4,-